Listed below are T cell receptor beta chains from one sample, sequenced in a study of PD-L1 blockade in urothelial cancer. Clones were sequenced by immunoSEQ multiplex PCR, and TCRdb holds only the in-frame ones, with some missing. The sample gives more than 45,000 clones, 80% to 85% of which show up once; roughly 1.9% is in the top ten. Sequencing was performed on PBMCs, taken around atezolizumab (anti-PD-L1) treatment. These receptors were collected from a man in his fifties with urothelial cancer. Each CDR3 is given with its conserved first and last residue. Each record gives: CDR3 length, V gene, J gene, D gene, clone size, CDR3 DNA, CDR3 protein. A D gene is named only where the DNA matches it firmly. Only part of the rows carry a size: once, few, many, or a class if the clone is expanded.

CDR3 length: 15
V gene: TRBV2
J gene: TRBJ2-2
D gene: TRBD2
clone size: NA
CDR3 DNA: TGTGCCAGCAGTGAATTAGCGGGAGTCACCGGGGAGCTGTTTTTT
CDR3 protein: CASSELAGVTGELFF

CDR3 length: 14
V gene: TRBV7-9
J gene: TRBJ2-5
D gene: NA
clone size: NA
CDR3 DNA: TGTGCCAGCAGCTTAGGCGGCCCTGCGGAGACCCAGTACTTC
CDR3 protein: CASSLGGPAETQYF

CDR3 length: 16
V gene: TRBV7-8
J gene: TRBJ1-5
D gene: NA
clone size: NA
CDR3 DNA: TGTGCCAGCAGCCCCATTCGGGACACCGTTTATCAGCCCCAGCATTTT
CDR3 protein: CASSPIRDTVYQPQHF

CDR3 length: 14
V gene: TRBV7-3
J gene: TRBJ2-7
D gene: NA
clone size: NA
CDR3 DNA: TGTGCCAGCAGCCCCACAGGCCAGGGCGGTGAGCAGTACTTC
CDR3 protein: CASSPTGQGGEQYF

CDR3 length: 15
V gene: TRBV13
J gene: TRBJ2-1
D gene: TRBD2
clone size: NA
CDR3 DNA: TGTGCCAGCAGACAAGCGGGAAGCTCCTACAATGAGCAGTTCTTC
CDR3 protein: CASRQAGSSYNEQFF

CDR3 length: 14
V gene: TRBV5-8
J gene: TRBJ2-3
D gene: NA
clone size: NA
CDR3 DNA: TGTGCCAGCAGCTTGGGGGGAGGCACAGATACGCAGTATTTT
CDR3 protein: CASSLGGGTDTQYF

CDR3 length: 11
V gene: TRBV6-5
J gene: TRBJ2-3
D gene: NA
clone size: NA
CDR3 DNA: TGTGCCAGCAGACACACAGATACGCAGTATTTT
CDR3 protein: CASRHTDTQYF

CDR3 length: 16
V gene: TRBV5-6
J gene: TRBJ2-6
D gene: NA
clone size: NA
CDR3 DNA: TGTGCCAGCAGCTTGCGGGAGGGGGCCGGGGCCAACGTCCTGACTTTC
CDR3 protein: CASSLREGAGANVLTF

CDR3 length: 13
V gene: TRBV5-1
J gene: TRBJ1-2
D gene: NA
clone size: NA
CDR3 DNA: TGCGCCAGCAGCAACTCCCACCCCTATGGCTACACCTTC
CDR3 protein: CASSNSHPYGYTF

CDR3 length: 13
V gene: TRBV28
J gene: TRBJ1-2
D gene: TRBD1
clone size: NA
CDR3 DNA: TGTGCCAGCAGCTCCGGGAGACAGGGTGGCTACACCTTC
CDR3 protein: CASSSGRQGGYTF

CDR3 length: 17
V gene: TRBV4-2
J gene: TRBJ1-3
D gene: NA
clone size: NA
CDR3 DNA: TGTGCCAGCAGCCAAGATAGGACAGCCAACTCTGGAAACACCATATATTTT
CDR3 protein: CASSQDRTANSGNTIYF

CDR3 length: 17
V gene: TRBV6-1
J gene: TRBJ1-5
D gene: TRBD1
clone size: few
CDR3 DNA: TGTGCCAGCAGTGAAGAGGACAGGGGGCGAGGCAATCAGCCCCAGCATTTT
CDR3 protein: CASSEEDRGRGNQPQHF

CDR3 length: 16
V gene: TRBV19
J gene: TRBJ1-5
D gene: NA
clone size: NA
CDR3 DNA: TGTGCCAGTAACCGGCCAGGGCCCGGCCAACGTCGGCCCCAGCATTTT
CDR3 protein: CASNRPGPGQRRPQHF

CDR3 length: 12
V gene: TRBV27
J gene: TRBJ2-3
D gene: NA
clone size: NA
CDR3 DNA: TGTGCCAGCAGGACTAGCACAGATACGCAGTATTTT
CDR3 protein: CASRTSTDTQYF

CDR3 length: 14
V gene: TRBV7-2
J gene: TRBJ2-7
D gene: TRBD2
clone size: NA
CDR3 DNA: TGTGCCAGCAGCTTAGCGGGGGGGACCTACGAGCAGTACTTC
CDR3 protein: CASSLAGGTYEQYF

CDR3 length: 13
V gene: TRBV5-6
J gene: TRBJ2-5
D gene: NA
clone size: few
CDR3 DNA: TGTGCCAGCAGCCGGGTTACCGGGGAGACCCAGTACTTC
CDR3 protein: CASSRVTGETQYF

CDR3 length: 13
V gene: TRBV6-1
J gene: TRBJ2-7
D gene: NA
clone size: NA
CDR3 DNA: TGTGCCAGCAGTACGGGAGTAGGTTACGAGCAGTACTTC
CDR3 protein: CASSTGVGYEQYF

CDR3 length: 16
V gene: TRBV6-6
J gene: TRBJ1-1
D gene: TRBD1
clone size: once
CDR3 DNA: TGTGCCAGCAGTTCCCGGGACAGGCTCCCGAACACTGAAGCTTTCTTT
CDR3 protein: CASSSRDRLPNTEAFF

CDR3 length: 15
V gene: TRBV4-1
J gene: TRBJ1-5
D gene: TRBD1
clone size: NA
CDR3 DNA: TGCGCCAGCAGCCAGGGACCGCAGGGGGACCAGCCCCAGCATTTT
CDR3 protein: CASSQGPQGDQPQHF

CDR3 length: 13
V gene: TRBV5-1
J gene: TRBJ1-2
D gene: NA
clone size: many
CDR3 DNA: TGCGCCAGCAGCTTACAGACGGGAGAAGGCTACACCTTC
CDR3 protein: CASSLQTGEGYTF